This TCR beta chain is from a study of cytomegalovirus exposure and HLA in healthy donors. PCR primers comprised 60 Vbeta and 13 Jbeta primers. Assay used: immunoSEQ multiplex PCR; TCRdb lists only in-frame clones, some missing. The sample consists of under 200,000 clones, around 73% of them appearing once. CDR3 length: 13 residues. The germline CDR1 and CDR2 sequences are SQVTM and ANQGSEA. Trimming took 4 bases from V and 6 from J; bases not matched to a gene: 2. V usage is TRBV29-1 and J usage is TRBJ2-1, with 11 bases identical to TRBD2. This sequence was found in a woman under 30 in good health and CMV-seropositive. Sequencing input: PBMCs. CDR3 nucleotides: TGCAGCGTTGTAGCGGGGGGGAGCAATGAGCAGTTCTTC. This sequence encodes CSVVAGGSNEQFF.